This T cell receptor (beta chain) was documented in a study of blood T cell repertoires in COVID-19. Study-wide background: Sites across the United States, Italy and Spain contributed samples from acute and convalescent COVID-19. The analysed material was cDNA or gDNA that came from T cells, B-cell-depleted T cells, or PBMCs.

This table comes from immunoSEQ multiplex PCR, and its TCRdb copy is limited to in-frame clones, with some not included. This repertoire shows roughly 150,000 clones, around three quarters found once; its top ten account for approximately 8%. CDR3 size: 15 residues. Germline CDR1 and CDR2: SGHAT and FQNNGV. V was clipped by 1 base and J by 6 bases; unmatched bases: 4. The receptor was isolated from a man aged 50 or older with active or convalescent COVID-19. Source material: peripheral blood. The gene calls are TRBV11-2 and TRBJ2-1, with 9 bases matching TRBD2. The CDR3 spells CASSLGNSGSNEQFF. The CDR3 nucleotides are TGTGCCAGCAGCTTAGGTAATAGCGGGAGCAATGAGCAGTTCTTC.